The 18 T cell receptor beta chains given below trace back to one sample, sequenced in a study of blood T cell repertoires in COVID-19. Clones were read by immunoSEQ multiplex PCR, and TCRdb kept only the in-frame ones, dropping some. Among roughly 70,000 clones listed, just under 80% were seen once. Sequenced material: peripheral blood. The origin of the receptors is a woman in her sixties with acute or convalescent COVID-19.

The V call is TRBV11-3, the J call TRBJ2-7; 9 nucleotides align to TRBD1. The length of the CDR3 is 15 residues. Trimming removed 5 bases from V and 3 bases from J; junction bases left unmatched: 8. Germline V gene sequence: CDR1 SGHNT, CDR2 YENEEA. Here the CDR3 reads CASSPTGQGFYEQYF. DNA of the CDR3: TGTGCCAGCAGCCCCACGGGACAGGGTTTCTACGAGCAGTACTTC. The variable domain in full, with the rest retrieved from reference TRBV11-3 and TRBJ2-7, is EAGVVQSPRYKIIEKKQPVAFWCNPISGHNTLYWYLQNLGQGPELLIRYENEEAVDDSQLPKDRFSAERLKGVDSTLKIQPAELGDSAVYLCASSPTGQGFYEQYFGPGTRLTVT.

This clone was observed a few times. The chain links TRBV7-2 to TRBJ1-1; tentatively, D is TRBD1 (5 bases). The CDR3 is made up of 15 amino acids. CDR1 is SGHTA, CDR2 FQGNSA, per germline. V was shortened by 3 bases and J by 5 bases, with 16 bases between the two germline ends. The CDR3 region is CASSFGMGGGTEAFF. For the CDR3, the DNA is TGTGCCAGCAGCTTCGGTATGGGGGGAGGAACTGAAGCTTTCTTT.

This chain links TRBV28 with TRBJ1-1; possible D gene TRBD1, 6 bases. CDR3 size: 12 residues. The V end was cut by 3 bases, the J end by 13 bases, with 15 bases between. Germline CDR1 reads MDHEN; CDR2 reads SYDVKM. CDR3 nucleotides: TGTGCCAGCAGTTTGTTACAGGGAAGGGTTTTCTTT. It yields the protein CASSLLQGRVFF.

This clone was recorded only once. The V call is TRBV2, the J call TRBJ1-5; D is possibly TRBD1 (5 bases). V lost 6 bases, J lost 6 bases, and 9 bases lay in between. The germline V gene encodes CDR1 SNHLY and CDR2 FYNNEI. The CDR3 contains 12 residues. This CDR3 reads CASRGGSQPQHF. The CDR3 DNA sequence: TGTGCCAGCAGGGGGGGAAGTCAGCCCCAGCATTTT.

V gene TRBV5-6 combines with J gene TRBJ1-2; TRBD1 is a possible D gene (5 bases). CDR1 is SGHDT and CDR2 is YYEEEE in the germline V gene. This CDR3 region has 15 residues. Trimming took 1 base from V and 4 from J, leaving 14 bases between them. DNA for the CDR3: TGTGCCAGCAGCTTGCGGAAGGGGCGCGGCTATGGCTACACCTTC. This codes for CASSLRKGRGYGYTF.

The rearrangement links TRBV6-5 to TRBJ2-5, with TRBD1 matching 7 bases. The CDR3 extends over 13 amino acids. Germline V gene lookup returns CDR1 MNHEY and CDR2 SVGAGI. The junction had 6 bases not matched to a gene; V was cut back by 8 bases and J by 3 bases. The CDR3 loop reads CASQGQAKETQYF. CDR3 bases: TGTGCCAGCCAAGGACAGGCGAAAGAGACCCAGTACTTC.

Only one count was recorded for this clone. The CDR3 DNA reads TGTGCCAGCAGCCCGGGACAGGGCTACGAGCAGTACTTC. This encodes CASSPGQGYEQYF. The V gene is TRBV7-2, the J gene TRBJ2-7; TRBD1 matches at 9 bases. Looked up from germline, CDR1 is SGHTA and CDR2 is FQGNSA. J lost 3 bases, V lost 5 bases, and 2 bases had no gene match. The CDR3 totals 13 residues.

This clone was detected only once. At one of its ends the junction is not consistent with the germline gene, which may arise from a read error. The rearrangement links TRBV7-3 to TRBJ1-2; D uncertain. The germline V gene encodes CDR1 SGHTA and CDR2 FQGTGA. The CDR3 covers 13 residues. The CDR3 bases are TGTGCCAGCAGGTCATCGGGAAACTCTGGCTACACCTTC. Translating gives CASRSSGNSGYTF.

The DNA of the CDR3 is TGTGCCAGCAGTTACGGAGGGAGTTATGGCTACACCTTC. Encoded protein: CASSYGGSYGYTF. The chain couples TRBV6-5 to TRBJ1-2; D gene unclear. The CDR3 has 13 amino acids. V was pared by 2 bases and J by 5 bases, with 9 bases between. Germline V gene lookup returns CDR1 MNHEY and CDR2 SVGAGI.

The J gene is TRBJ1-2, the V gene TRBV2; 11 nucleotides match TRBD1. CDR3 length: 14 amino acids. J gave up 3 bases and V 6 bases, and 3 bases lay outside the gene matches. The germline CDR1 and CDR2 sequences are SNHLY and FYNNEI. This CDR3 reads CASSTGQGDYGYTF. CDR3 DNA: TGTGCCAGCAGCACGGGACAGGGGGACTATGGCTACACCTTC.

The chain joins TRBV6-5 to TRBJ1-3, with 8 bases that match TRBD1. V lost 5 bases to trimming and J lost 4 bases; unmatched junction nucleotides: 4. The CDR3 length is 14 residues. Germline V CDR1 and CDR2: MNHEY, SVGAGI. The DNA of the CDR3 is TGTGCCAGCAGTCGGACAGGGTCCGGAAACACCATATATTTT. Translating it yields CASSRTGSGNTIYF.

This clone was seen a handful of times. V gene TRBV4-2 combines with J gene TRBJ2-7; D remains ambiguous. The CDR3 loop spans 12 amino acids. In germline, CDR1 is LGHNA, CDR2 YNFKEQ. The V end was cut by 0 bases, the J end by 4 bases, with 4 bases between. The CDR3 here is CASSQDKYEQYF. CDR3 sequence (DNA): TGTGCCAGCAGCCAAGATAAATACGAGCAGTACTTC.

This chain connects TRBV6-5 to TRBJ1-2; 9 bases align to TRBD1. The CDR3 extends over 13 amino acids. J gave up 5 bases and V 8 bases, and 6 bases lay outside the gene matches. The germline V gene has CDR1 MNHEY and CDR2 SVGAGI. The CDR3 sequence: CASWGQGRYGYTF. The DNA for the CDR3 is TGTGCCAGCTGGGGACAGGGAAGGTATGGCTACACCTTC.

V and J are TRBV2 and TRBJ1-1; D perhaps matches TRBD1 (6 bases). Trimming removed 11 bases from V and 1 base from J, with 11 bases in between. This CDR3 spans 12 amino acids. Germline V gene data show CDR1 as SNHLY and CDR2 as FYNNEI. CDR3 loop: CAGGHPNTEAFF. CDR3 nucleotide sequence: TGTGCCGGGGGACACCCGAACACTGAAGCTTTCTTT. Looking up the rest from reference TRBV2 and TRBJ1-1 gives the full variable domain: EPEVTQTPSHQVTQMGQEVILRCVPISNHLYFYWYRQILGQKVEFLVSFYNNEISEKSEIFDDQFSVERPDGSNFTLKIRSTKLEDSAMYFCAGGHPNTEAFFGQGTRLTVV.

V and J are TRBV7-2 and TRBJ2-2, with 14 bases matching TRBD2. The junction had 6 bases not matched to a gene; V was cut back by 5 bases and J by 7 bases. Germline V gene lookup returns CDR1 SGHTA and CDR2 FQGNSA. The CDR3 consists of 16 residues. CDR3 DNA sequence: TGTGCCAGCAGCCTGACTAGCGGGGGGGCCGTCGGGGAGCTGTTTTTT. Its protein is CASSLTSGGAVGELFF.

The table lists this clone with a few counts. The CDR3 loop is CASRGLSGTIGYEQYF. The DNA of the CDR3 is TGTGCCAGCAGGGGACTATCCGGGACTATCGGCTACGAGCAGTACTTC. The V gene is TRBV2, the J gene TRBJ2-7; 7 bases fit TRBD2. Germline CDR1 SNHLY, CDR2 FYNNEI. The CDR3 contains 16 residues. V was clipped by 6 bases and J by 3 bases; unmatched bases: 14.

The genes are TRBV5-1 and TRBJ1-1; 9 positions match TRBD1. The CDR3 is 14 residues long. Germline V CDR1 and CDR2: SGHRS, YFSETQ. V gave up 4 bases and J gave up 6 bases; unmatched junction bases: 7. The CDR3 DNA sequence: TGCGCCAGCAGCCCCCGGGACAGGGACCCTGAAGCTTTCTTT. It translates to CASSPRDRDPEAFF.

The rearrangement uses TRBV7-9 and TRBJ1-2; D unresolved. Germline V gene sequence: CDR1 SEHNR, CDR2 FQNEAQ (reference sequence). This CDR3 comprises 15 residues. Trimming removed 5 bases from V and 6 bases from J, with 19 bases in between. Here the CDR3 reads CASSPPGGSRNGYTF. The CDR3 nucleotides are TGTGCCAGCAGCCCGCCTGGCGGGTCTCGGAATGGCTACACCTTC.